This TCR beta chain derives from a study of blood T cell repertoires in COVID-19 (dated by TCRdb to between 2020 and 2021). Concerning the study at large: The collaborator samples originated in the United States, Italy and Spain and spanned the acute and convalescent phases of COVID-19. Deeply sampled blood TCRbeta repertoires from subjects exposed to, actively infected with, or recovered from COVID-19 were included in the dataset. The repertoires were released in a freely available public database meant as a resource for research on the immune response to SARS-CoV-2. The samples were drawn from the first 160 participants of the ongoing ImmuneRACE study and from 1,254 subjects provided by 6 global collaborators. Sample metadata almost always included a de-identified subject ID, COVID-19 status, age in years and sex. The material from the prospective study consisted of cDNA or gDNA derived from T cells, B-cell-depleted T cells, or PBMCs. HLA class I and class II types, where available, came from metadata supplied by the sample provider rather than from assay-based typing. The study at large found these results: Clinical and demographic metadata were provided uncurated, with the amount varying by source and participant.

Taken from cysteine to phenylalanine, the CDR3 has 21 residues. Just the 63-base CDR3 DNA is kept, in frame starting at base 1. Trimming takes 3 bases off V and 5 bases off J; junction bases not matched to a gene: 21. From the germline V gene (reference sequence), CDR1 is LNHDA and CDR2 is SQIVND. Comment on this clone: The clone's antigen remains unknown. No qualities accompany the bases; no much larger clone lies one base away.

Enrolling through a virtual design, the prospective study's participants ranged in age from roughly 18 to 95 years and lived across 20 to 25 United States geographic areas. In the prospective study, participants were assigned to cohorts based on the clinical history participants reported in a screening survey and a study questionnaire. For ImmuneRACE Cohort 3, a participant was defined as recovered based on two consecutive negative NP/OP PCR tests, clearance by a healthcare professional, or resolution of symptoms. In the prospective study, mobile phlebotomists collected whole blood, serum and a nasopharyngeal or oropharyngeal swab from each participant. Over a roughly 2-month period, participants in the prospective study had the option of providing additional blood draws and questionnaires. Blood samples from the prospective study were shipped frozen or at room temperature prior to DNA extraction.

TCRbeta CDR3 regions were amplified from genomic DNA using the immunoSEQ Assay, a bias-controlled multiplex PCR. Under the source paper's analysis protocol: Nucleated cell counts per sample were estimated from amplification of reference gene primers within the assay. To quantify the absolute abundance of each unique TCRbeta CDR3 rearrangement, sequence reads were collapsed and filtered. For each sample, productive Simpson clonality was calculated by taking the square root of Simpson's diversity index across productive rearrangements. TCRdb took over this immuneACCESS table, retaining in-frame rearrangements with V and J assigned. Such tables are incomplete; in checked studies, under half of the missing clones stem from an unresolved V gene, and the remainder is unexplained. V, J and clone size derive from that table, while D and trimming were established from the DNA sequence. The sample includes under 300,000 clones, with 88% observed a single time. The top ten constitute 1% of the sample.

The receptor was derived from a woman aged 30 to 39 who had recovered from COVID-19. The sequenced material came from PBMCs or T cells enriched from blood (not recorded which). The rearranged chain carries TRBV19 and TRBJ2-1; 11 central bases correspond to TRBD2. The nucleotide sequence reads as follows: TGTGCCAGTAGTATGCGTAGCGGGGGGGCCATCACCCATAGTCGGAACAATGAGCAGTTCTTC. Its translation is CASSMRSGGAITHSRNNEQFF.